One sample yielded the 22 T cell receptor beta chains listed below, sequenced in a study of vaccination effects on CD4 cells after COVID-19. Clones were read by immunoSEQ multiplex PCR, and TCRdb kept only the in-frame ones, dropping some. The data contain about 73,000 clones, around 79% of them singletons. Their target antigens are unknown. The ViraFEST assay expanded antigen-specific CD4+ T cells with viral peptide pools before sequencing. Having been cultured for around nine days, the cells underwent CD4+ T cell isolation. Vaccinated participants had no history of SARS-CoV-2 infection and tested negative for nucleocapsid antibodies. Source: CD4+ T cells from PBMCs cultured with SARS-CoV-2 spike peptides, taken before COVID-19 vaccination. The receptors shown here come from a human donor who received a COVID-19 vaccine.

This chain joins TRBV6-5 and TRBJ2-7; D is ambiguous. The CDR3 extends over 14 amino acids. Germline V lookup: CDR1 MNHEY, CDR2 SVGAGI. V shed 5 bases and J shed 5 bases, with 16 bases lying between them. The CDR3 region has the DNA TGTGCCAGCAGTCCGAACCACAATTTACACGAGCAGTACGTC. It translates to CASSPNHNLHEQYV.

The V gene is TRBV13, the J gene TRBJ2-7; D perhaps matches TRBD1 (6 bases). Trimming cost V 5 bases and J 2 bases, with 10 bases left between them. CDR3 length: 13 amino acids. Germline CDR1 and CDR2: PRHDT and FYEKMQ (reference sequence). CDR3 residues: CASSRRDTYEQYV. CDR3 bases: TGTGCCAGCAGCCGCCGGGACACCTACGAGCAGTACGTC.

The CDR3: CASPLSHRDRWAEAFF. The CDR3 region has the DNA TGTGCCAGTCCCCTCTCGCACAGGGACCGCTGGGCTGAAGCTTTCTTT. The chain has TRBV19 and TRBJ1-1, with D perhaps matching TRBD1 (6 bases). Per germline, CDR1 LNHDA and CDR2 SQIVND (reference sequence). This CDR3 is built from 16 residues. The V and J ends lost 8 bases and 6 bases respectively, with 25 bases between them.

The chain is built from TRBV7-2 and TRBJ1-5; TRBD1 matches 7 bases. Losses at the gene ends were 5 bases for V and 7 bases for J; bases not matched to a gene: 8. Germline values: CDR1 SGHTA, CDR2 FQGNSA. The CDR3 runs to 14 residues. The DNA of the CDR3 is TGTGCCAGCAGCCCTGATACAGGGGACCAGCCCCAGCATTTT. It encodes CASSPDTGDQPQHF.

This chain joins TRBV18 and TRBJ1-1, with unresolved D. The CDR3 has 14 amino acids. CDR1 and CDR2 (germline): KGHSH, LQKENI. V shed 6 bases and J shed 4 bases, with 15 bases lying between them. CDR3 loop: CASSPSSELTEAFF. The CDR3 DNA reads as TGTGCCAGCTCGCCGTCATCAGAGCTCACTGAAGCTTTCTTT.

The genes are TRBV18 and TRBJ2-1; TRBD1 matches at 8 bases. The CDR3 is made up of 14 amino acids. In germline, CDR1 is KGHSH, CDR2 LQKENI. V gave up 6 bases and J gave up 5 bases; unmatched junction bases: 6. CDR3 nucleotides: TGTGCCAGCTCCAGGACAGGGAAGAACAATGAGCAGTTCTTC. It translates to CASSRTGKNNEQFF.

This clone turned up a few times. The rearrangement links TRBV5-1 to TRBJ1-6, with D maybe TRBD1 (5 bases). The germline gives CDR1 SGHRS, CDR2 YFSETQ. V lost 0 bases, J lost 7 bases, and 8 bases lay in between. The CDR3 is made up of 14 amino acids. The CDR3 bases are TGCGCCAGCAGCTTGGACAGGTTAAATTCACCCCTCCACTTT. Translation gives CASSLDRLNSPLHF. The variable domain in full, completed from reference TRBV5-1 and TRBJ1-6, reads KAGVTQTPRYLIKTRGQQVTLSCSPISGHRSVSWYQQTPGQGLQFLFEYFSETQRNKGNFPGRFSGRQFSNSRSEMNVSTLELGDSALYLCASSLDRLNSPLHFGNGTRLTVT.

The chain is built from TRBV6-5 and TRBJ1-2, with unresolved D. This CDR3 comprises 14 residues. The V and J ends lost 6 bases and 0 bases respectively, with 11 bases between them. Germline V gene data show CDR1 as MNHEY and CDR2 as SVGAGI. CDR3 bases: TGTGCCAGCAGCCCGACGGCCTCTAACTATGGCTACACCTTC. It is translated as CASSPTASNYGYTF.

This clone occurred once. The rearrangement links TRBV2 to TRBJ1-4, with no clear D. With 5 bases removed from V and 4 bases from J, the gap between germline ends came to 11 bases. CDR1 is SNHLY and CDR2 is FYNNEI in the germline V gene. CDR3 size: 14 residues. The CDR3 spells CASSPTAINEKLFF. The CDR3 nucleotides read TGTGCCAGCAGTCCCACAGCCATTAATGAAAAACTGTTTTTT.

The chain couples TRBV7-3 to TRBJ1-1; D is unresolved. Germline V gene lookup returns CDR1 SGHTA and CDR2 FQGTGA. Deletions cut 2 bases from V and 0 bases from J, with 7 bases between. There are 14 residues in the CDR3. This CDR3 reads CASSLAVMNTEAFF. The CDR3 DNA follows: TGTGCCAGCAGCTTAGCAGTCATGAACACTGAAGCTTTCTTT.

This clone was observed once. The chain uses TRBV4-3 and TRBJ2-1; 9 nucleotides line up with TRBD1. The CDR3 has 13 residues. The junction had 7 bases not matched to a gene; V was cut back by 2 bases and J by 14 bases. CDR1 is LGHNA, CDR2 YSLEER, per germline. The CDR3 region is CASSQLSGTGKFF. The CDR3 coding sequence is TGCGCCAGCAGCCAATTGTCCGGGACAGGGAAGTTCTTC.

The chain recombines TRBV5-1 with TRBJ2-1, with 11 bases aligning to TRBD2. This CDR3 is built from 16 residues. Trimming removed 1 base from V and 9 bases from J; junction bases left unmatched: 9. Germline V gives CDR1 SGHRS, CDR2 YFSETQ. The CDR3 reads CASSLTSGGRGAEQFF. The CDR3 DNA reads as TGCGCCAGCAGCTTGACTAGCGGGGGCCGAGGAGCTGAGCAGTTCTTC.

The chain is built from TRBV2 and TRBJ1-4, with 7 nucleotides matching TRBD1. The CDR3 is 15 residues long. V shed 7 bases and J 4 bases; nucleotides not matched to a gene: 9. The germline V gene encodes CDR1 SNHLY and CDR2 FYNNEI. CDR3: CASTSLTGLNEKLFF. The DNA of the CDR3 is TGTGCCAGCACCTCCTTGACAGGGCTTAATGAAAAACTGTTTTTT.

This chain uses TRBV6-5 with TRBJ1-5; the match to TRBD1 covers 8 bases. CDR1 and CDR2 from the germline V gene are MNHEY and SVGAGI. V dropped 7 bases and J dropped 7; count of bases not matched to a gene: 9. The CDR3 length is 14 residues. In DNA, the CDR3 is TGTGCCAGCACCTTGACAGGGGCAGGACAGCCCCAGCATTTT. Amino acids: CASTLTGAGQPQHF.

The chain employs TRBV24-1 and TRBJ2-2, with TRBD1 matching 9 bases. The CDR3 spans 17 residues. Germline V lookup: CDR1 KGHDR, CDR2 SFDVKD. Trimming took 3 bases from V and 4 from J; bases not matched to a gene: 8. The CDR3 here is CATSDRRDREITGELFF. CDR3 nucleotide sequence: TGTGCCACCAGTGATCGTCGGGACAGGGAAATCACCGGGGAGCTGTTTTTT.

This chain links TRBV10-1 with TRBJ1-2; the match to TRBD1 covers 11 bases. In germline, CDR1 is WNHNN, CDR2 SYGVQD (reference sequence). J was trimmed by 7 bases and V by 2 bases; bases with no gene match: 6. This CDR3 contains 15 residues. The CDR3 coding sequence is TGCGCCAGCAGTGAGGGCGGACAGGGGGCCGTTGGCTACACCTTC. This gives the protein CASSEGGQGAVGYTF.

This chain uses TRBV3-1 (or the pseudogene TRBV3-2) with TRBJ1-3; tentatively, D is TRBD1 (6 bases). Germline V gene sequence: CDR1 LGHDT, CDR2 YNNKEL (reference sequence). Trimming removed 3 bases at V and 8 bases at J, with 17 bases between. The CDR3 is 15 residues long. CDR3 coding DNA: TGTGCCAGCAGCCACCGTGGGGGGGCTGTTCACACCATATATTTT. Protein sequence: CASSHRGGAVHTIYF.

J is TRBJ2-3 and V is TRBV14; TRBD1 or TRBD2 may be the D gene (6 bases each). V gave up 2 bases and J gave up 0 bases, with 15 bases separating them. The CDR3 runs 17 residues. Germline CDR1 SGHDN, CDR2 FVKESK. The CDR3 region is CASSQFGGRASTDTQYF. CDR3 DNA: TGTGCCAGCAGCCAATTTGGGGGGCGAGCGAGCACAGATACGCAGTATTTT.

The chain combines TRBV19 with TRBJ1-3, with 7 bases lining up with TRBD1. Trimming removed 5 bases from V and 0 bases from J; junction bases left unmatched: 7. Germline lookup yields CDR1 LNHDA and CDR2 SQIVND (reference sequence). The CDR3 has 16 amino acids. The CDR3, as DNA: TGTGCCAGTAGTCCCCAGACAGGGAGCTCTGGAAACACCATATATTTT. It encodes CASSPQTGSSGNTIYF. Using reference TRBV19 and TRBJ1-3 for the parts outside the CDR3, the full variable domain is DGGITQSPKYLFRKEGQNVTLSCEQNLNHDAMYWYRQDPGQGLRLIYYSQIVNDFQKGDIAEGYSVSREKKESFPLTVTSAQKNPTAFYLCASSPQTGSSGNTIYFGEGSWLTVV.

V and J are TRBV5-6 and TRBJ2-3; 10 bases map to TRBD1. Per the germline V gene, CDR1 is SGHDT and CDR2 is YYEEEE. The CDR3 loop spans 14 amino acids. Trimming removed 7 bases from V and 6 bases from J; junction bases left unmatched: 8. Here the CDR3 DNA reads TGTGCCAGCTCCCAGGGACAGGGGTCCGATACGCAGTATTTT. Encoded protein: CASSQGQGSDTQYF.

The gene calls are TRBV5-1 and TRBJ2-5; 9 nucleotides agree with TRBD1. Trimming removed 2 bases from V and 1 base from J; junction bases left unmatched: 9. Germline assignment: CDR1 SGHRS and CDR2 YFSETQ. This CDR3 spans 17 amino acids. In DNA, the CDR3 is TGCGCCAGCAGCTTAATTACCCAGACAGGGGGCCAAGAGACCCAGTACTTC. This codes for CASSLITQTGGQETQYF.

The V gene is TRBV6-5, the J gene TRBJ1-2, with a possible D match to TRBD1 (5 bases). Germline lookup yields CDR1 MNHEY and CDR2 SVGAGI. V lost 6 bases to trimming and J lost 8 bases, with 16 bases between them. The CDR3 is 13 amino acids. The CDR3 nucleotides read TGTGCCAGCAGCCCGGTGGCAGGGCACGGCTACACCTTC. Protein: CASSPVAGHGYTF.